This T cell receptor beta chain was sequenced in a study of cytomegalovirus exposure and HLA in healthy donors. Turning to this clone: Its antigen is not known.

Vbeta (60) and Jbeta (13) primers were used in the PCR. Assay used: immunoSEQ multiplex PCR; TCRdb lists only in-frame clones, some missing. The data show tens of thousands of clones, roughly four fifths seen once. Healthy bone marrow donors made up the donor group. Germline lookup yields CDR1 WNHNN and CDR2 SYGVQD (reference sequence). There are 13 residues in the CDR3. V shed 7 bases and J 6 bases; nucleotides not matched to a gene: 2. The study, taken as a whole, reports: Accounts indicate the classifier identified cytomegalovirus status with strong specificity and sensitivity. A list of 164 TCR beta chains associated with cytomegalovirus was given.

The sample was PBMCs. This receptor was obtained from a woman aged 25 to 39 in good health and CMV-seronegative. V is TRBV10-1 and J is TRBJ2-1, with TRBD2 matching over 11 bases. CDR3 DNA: TGCGCCAGCACCACTAGCGGGGGCAATGAGCAGTTCTTC. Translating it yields CASTTSGGNEQFF.